These 20 T cell receptor beta chains share one sample of origin, sequenced in a study of spatial heterogeneity in lung cancer (dated by TCRdb to between 2019 and 2020). Read against the paper, the sample's time point label means: sample taken at primary tumor resection. Overall study outcomes, separate from this receptor: The number of expanded intratumoral alpha and beta TCRs correlated with the tumor nonsynonymous mutation count.

Library preparation used 5' RACE. Sequencing used a NextSeq 500. TCRdb reanalyzed the raw reads on its own, using fastp at Q25 for trimming and MiXCR for clone calling, and kept in-frame beta chains. One record per CDR3 amino acid sequence lists the most common genes and DNA. The sample table holds 7,500 to 9,000 distinct CDR3 sequences, of which 6.5% to 9% were seen once. In total, the top ten clones hold 8.5% to 10% of the sample. Their specific antigens are unknown. Specimen: lung tumor tissue, collected at surgery. The receptor source for this set is a male donor with early-stage non-small cell lung cancer.

This clonotype was seen ten or more times. This chain joins TRBV20-1 and TRBJ2-1; perhaps TRBD1 as D (6 bases). CDR3 size: 13 residues. In germline, CDR1 is DFQATT, CDR2 SNEGSKA (reference sequence). CDR3 sequence: CSSLGQFKNEQFF. CDR3 nucleotides: TGCAGCTCACTGGGACAATTTAAGAATGAGCAGTTCTTC.

The gene calls are TRBV7-2 and TRBJ2-7, with a weak D call TRBD2 (6 bases). Trimming shortened V by 1 base and J by 5 bases, and 15 bases separated the two germline ends. The CDR3 extends over 15 amino acids. Germline V gene sequence: CDR1 SGHTA, CDR2 FQGNSA. DNA of the CDR3: TGTGCCAGCAGCTTAGGGGTCGGGAGAGGCGACGAGCAGTACTTC. Residues: CASSLGVGRGDEQYF.

As for this clonotype: Given a much more abundant clone one base away, this may be a read error. V and J are TRBV2 and TRBJ1-1; 8 positions match TRBD1. V trimming: 8 bases; J trimming: 10 bases; junction bases outside the gene matches: 12. CDR3 length: 13 residues. The germline V gene encodes CDR1 SNHLY and CDR2 FYNNEI. Written as DNA, the CDR3 is TGTGCCAGCGTCAGGGTCTCAGGACAGGGAGCTTTCTTT. It encodes CASVRVSGQGAFF.

DNA for the CDR3: TGCAGTGCTCCAGAGGGACAGGGGAGCTCTGGGGCCAACGTCCTGACTTTC. As protein: CSAPEGQGSSGANVLTF. The rearrangement uses TRBV20-1 and TRBJ2-6; 10 positions agree with TRBD1. The CDR3 runs to 17 residues. CDR1 is DFQATT, CDR2 SNEGSKA, per germline (reference sequence). V shed 5 bases, J shed 0 bases, and the junction held 7 bases outside the gene matches.

In this sample, this clonotype turned up many times. The chain carries TRBV7-6 and TRBJ2-7; the D gene could be TRBD1 or TRBD2 (5 bases each). This CDR3 has 14 residues. Trimming stripped 3 bases from V and 1 base from J, with 10 bases between. Germline lookup yields CDR1 SGHVS and CDR2 FNYEAQ. The CDR3 DNA is TGTGCCAGCAGCTTGGGACCGACGTCCTACGAGCAGTACTTC. It specifies CASSLGPTSYEQYF. Using reference TRBV7-6 and TRBJ2-7 for the parts outside the CDR3, the full variable domain is GAGVSQSPRYKVTKRGQDVALRCDPISGHVSLYWYRQALGQGPEFLTYFNYEAQQDKSGLPNDRFSAERPEGSISTLTIQRTEQRDSAMYRCASSLGPTSYEQYFGPGTRLTVT.

In its sample, this clonotype ranks as medium-sized. V and J are TRBV5-4 and TRBJ2-2, with 10 bases matching TRBD1. Germline CDR1 SGHNT, CDR2 YYREEE (reference sequence). V lost 5 bases to trimming and J lost 6 bases; unmatched junction nucleotides: 13. The CDR3 totals 17 residues. The CDR3 loop is CASRSTPGTGVPGELFF. CDR3 sequence (DNA): TGTGCCAGCAGGAGCACTCCCGGGACAGGGGTCCCCGGGGAGCTGTTTTTT.

The chain is built from TRBV5-1 and TRBJ2-7; weak D call: TRBD1 (6 bases). From germline, CDR1 is SGHRS and CDR2 YFSETQ. Trimming took off 4 bases at V and 2 bases at J, with 16 bases between the two ends. CDR3 length: 15 amino acids. The CDR3 nucleotides read TGCGCCAGCAGCCAACAGGGTTTTGGGGCCTACGAGCAGTACTTC. Translation: CASSQQGFGAYEQYF.

In its sample, this clonotype is medium-sized. CDR3 nucleotide sequence: TGTGCCAGCAGCTTATCCCCGAACCTGATTTCACCCCTCCACTTT. Its translation: CASSLSPNLISPLHF. The chain carries TRBV7-8 and TRBJ1-6; D is ambiguous. The germline CDR1 and CDR2 sequences are SGHVS and FQNEAQ. V gave up 2 bases and J gave up 9 bases, with 14 bases separating them. The CDR3 has 15 amino acids.

This clonotype is termed medium-sized. The CDR3 protein is CASSDTDTQYF. Here the CDR3 DNA reads TGTGCCAGCAGCGACACAGATACGCAGTATTTT. This sequence joins TRBV9 and TRBJ2-3; no clear D. V lost 3 bases to trimming and J lost 2 bases, with 1 base between them. Germline CDR1 is SGDLS and CDR2 is YYNGEE. CDR3 length: 11 amino acids. Drawing the rest from reference TRBV9 and TRBJ2-3, the complete variable domain is DSGVTQTPKHLITATGQRVTLRCSPRSGDLSVYWYQQSLDQGLQFLIQYYNGEERAKGNILERFSAQQFPDLHSELNLSSLELGDSALYFCASSDTDTQYFGPGTRLTVL.

This clonotype has at least ten counts. This chain uses TRBV28 with TRBJ2-7; 7 bases line up with TRBD2. Germline V lookup: CDR1 MDHEN, CDR2 SYDVKM. The V gene end was trimmed by 5 bases and the J gene end by 6 bases; junction bases not matched to a gene: 10. This CDR3 is built from 14 residues. In nucleotides, the CDR3 is TGTGCCAGCAGTGTTGGGGGAGGGCTGGGCGAGCAGTACTTC. Its protein is CASSVGGGLGEQYF. Filled out from reference TRBV28 and TRBJ2-7, the complete variable domain reads DVKVTQSSRYLVKRTGEKVFLECVQDMDHENMFWYRQDPGLGLRLIYFSYDVKMKEKGDIPEGYSVSREKKERFSLILESASTNQTSMYLCASSVGGGLGEQYFGPGTRLTVT.

Judged by abundance, this clonotype is medium-sized (0.01 to 0.1%). The V and J genes are TRBV6-5 and TRBJ1-1; 7 bases are a match to TRBD1. Germline CDR1 is MNHEY and CDR2 is SVGAGI. The CDR3 is 14 amino acids. The trim removed 6 bases at V and 5 bases at J, leaving 9 bases unmatched. The CDR3 bases are TGTGCCAGCAGACCCGACAGGGCCCCAACTGAAGCTTTCTTT. This gives the protein CASRPDRAPTEAFF.

This clonotype was seen ten or more times. The chain links TRBV5-1 to TRBJ1-6; TRBD1 might be the D (5 bases). The ends were cut back, 7 bases at V and 7 bases at J, with 15 bases in the middle. In germline, CDR1 is SGHRS, CDR2 YFSETQ. The CDR3 is 14 amino acids. CDR3 bases: TGCGCCAGCGCCTCAGGGATAGAAAATTCACCCCTCCACTTT. The encoded protein is CASASGIENSPLHF.

This clonotype was observed a few times. V is TRBV4-1 and J is TRBJ2-1, with TRBD1 identical over 7 bases. The CDR3 consists of 19 residues. In germline, CDR1 is MGHRA, CDR2 YSYEKL. The J segment lost 6 bases and the V segment lost 0 bases, leaving 17 bases of the junction unmatched. CDR3 loop: CASSQDFPQTGPVVNEQFF. CDR3 in DNA: TGCGCCAGCAGCCAAGATTTCCCCCAGACAGGGCCTGTGGTCAATGAGCAGTTCTTC.

This clonotype qualifies as medium-sized. The V call is TRBV6-1, the J call TRBJ2-7; tentatively, D is TRBD2 (5 bases). Germline-derived CDR1 and CDR2 are MNHNS and SASEGT. The CDR3 extends over 14 amino acids. V was pared by 5 bases and J by 2 bases, with 13 bases between. For the CDR3, the DNA is TGTGCCAGCAGTCGTGGCAGGACTCCCTACGAGCAGTACTTC. This encodes CASSRGRTPYEQYF.

This clonotype is medium-sized (0.01 to 0.1%) in the sample. V usage is TRBV28 and J usage is TRBJ1-2, with a possible D match to TRBD1 (5 bases). The germline gives CDR1 MDHEN, CDR2 SYDVKM. The CDR3 consists of 12 residues. V lost 5 bases and J lost 5, with 9 bases in between. For the CDR3, the DNA is TGTGCCAGCAGTCGGGGGGTGTATGGCTACACCTTC. It specifies CASSRGVYGYTF.

By share, this clonotype ranks as medium-sized. V is TRBV7-2 and J is TRBJ2-7; tentatively, D is TRBD1 or TRBD2 (6 bases each). In germline, CDR1 is SGHTA, CDR2 FQGNSA. This CDR3 is 16 amino acids long. Trimming removed 1 base from V and 4 bases from J, with 17 bases in between. The CDR3 sequence is CASSLGGAGEGYEQYF. The CDR3, as DNA: TGTGCCAGCAGCTTAGGCGGGGCAGGGGAAGGTTACGAGCAGTACTTC. Together with reference TRBV7-2 and TRBJ2-7, the CDR3 gives the full variable domain: GAGVSQSPSNKVTEKGKDVELRCDPISGHTALYWYRQSLGQGLEFLIYFQGNSAPDKSGLPSDRFSAERTGGSVSTLTIQRTQQEDSAVYLCASSLGGAGEGYEQYFGPGTRLTVT.

In its sample, this clonotype was seen many times. This chain joins TRBV20-1 and TRBJ1-5, with 10 bases aligning to TRBD1. The CDR3 runs 13 residues. V was clipped by 6 bases and J by 4 bases; unmatched bases: 3. Looked up from germline, CDR1 is DFQATT and CDR2 is SNEGSKA (reference sequence). The CDR3 DNA reads TGCAGTGCGGACAGGGGGAAGAATCAGCCCCAGCATTTT. Amino acid sequence: CSADRGKNQPQHF.

This clonotype was recorded at least ten times. The genes are TRBV7-2 and TRBJ2-7, with D uncertain. Germline V gives CDR1 SGHTA, CDR2 FQGNSA. The CDR3 sequence is 12 residues long. V was cut by 2 bases and J by 2 bases, with 4 bases left in between. CDR3 coding DNA: TGTGCCAGCAGCTTATCCCCCTACGAGCAGTACTTC. This encodes CASSLSPYEQYF.

This clonotype was observed at least ten times. V and J are TRBV12-3 or TRBV12-4 and TRBJ2-2; D possibly corresponds to TRBD2 (5 bases). The CDR3 loop spans 15 amino acids. The germline V and J ends were trimmed by 6 bases and 6 bases, with 17 bases remaining between them. The CDR3 DNA sequence: TGTGCCAGCAGCCCAGACCGGGGTCGGTCCGGGGAGCTGTTTTTT. Protein sequence: CASSPDRGRSGELFF.

This clonotype was seen a handful of times. The gene calls are TRBV6-2 or TRBV6-3 and TRBJ2-7, with 7 nucleotides matching TRBD2. V shed 5 bases and J 7 bases; nucleotides not matched to a gene: 11. CDR1 and CDR2 from the germline V gene are MNHEY and SVGEGT. This CDR3 is 14 amino acids long. CDR3 sequence (DNA): TGTGCCAGCAGTCCCCAGCGGGGCCGCCGGGAGCAGTACTTC. Its protein is CASSPQRGRREQYF.